The T cell receptor beta chain described here comes from a study of early T cells in non-severe SARS-CoV-2 infection. Background on the study: Chains were unpaired, as sequencing was done on bulk RNA from unsorted whole blood.

TCRdb ran MiXCR on the 5' RACE reads and lists one entry per CDR3 protein. This sample has some 40,000 distinct CDR3 sequences, with less than 6.5% found just once. This clonotype was detected ten times or more. The CDR3 covers 12 residues. Between the trimmed V and J ends, which lost 4 bases and 5 bases, there was a span of 9 bases. Germline V gene sequence: CDR1 SGHRS, CDR2 YFSETQ. V usage is TRBV5-1 and J usage is TRBJ2-5; D is possibly TRBD2 (5 bases). The clonotype was recovered from an adult who was a healthcare worker with PCR-confirmed SARS-CoV-2 infection or an uninfected control (not recorded which). Material: whole blood. The CDR3 loop reads CASSPGLETQYF. In nucleotides, the CDR3 is TGCGCCAGCAGCCCTGGACTGGAGACCCAGTACTTC.